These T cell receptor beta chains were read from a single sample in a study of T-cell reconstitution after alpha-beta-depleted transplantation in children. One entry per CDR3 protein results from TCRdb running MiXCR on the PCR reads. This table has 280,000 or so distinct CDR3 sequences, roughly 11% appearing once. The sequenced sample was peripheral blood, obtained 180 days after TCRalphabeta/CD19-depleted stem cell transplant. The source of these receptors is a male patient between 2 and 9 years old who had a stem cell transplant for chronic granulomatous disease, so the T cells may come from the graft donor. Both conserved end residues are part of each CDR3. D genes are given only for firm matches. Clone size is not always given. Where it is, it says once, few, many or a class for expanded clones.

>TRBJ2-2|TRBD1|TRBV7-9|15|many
TGTGCCAGCAGCCCCCCTCGGGGACAGGGATTCCAGCTGTTTTTT
CASSPPRGQGFQLFF
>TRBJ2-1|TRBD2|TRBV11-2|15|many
TGTGCCAGCAGGAACGAGCGGGGCTCCTACAATGAGCAGTTCTTC
CASRNERGSYNEQFF
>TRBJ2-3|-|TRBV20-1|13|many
TGCAGTGCTAGACTAGTTCCGACAGATACGCAGTATTTT
CSARLVPTDTQYF
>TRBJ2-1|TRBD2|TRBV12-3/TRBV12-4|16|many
TGTGCCAGCAGTATCTTAGCGGGAATTCCCTACAATGAGCAGTTCTTC
CASSILAGIPYNEQFF
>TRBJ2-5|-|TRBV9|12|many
TGTGCCAGCAGTTTCGGATTTGGGACCCAGTACTTC
CASSFGFGTQYF
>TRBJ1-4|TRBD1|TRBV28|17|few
TGTGCCAGCAGTTCCCCCGGACAGGGGCCAACTAATGAAAAACTGTTTTTT
CASSSPGQGPTNEKLFF
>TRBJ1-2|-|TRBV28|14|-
TGTGCCAGCAGTTTCGGGGGCGTCTCCTATGGCTACACCTTC
CASSFGGVSYGYTF
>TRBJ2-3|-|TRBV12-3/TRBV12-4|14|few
TGTGCCAGCAGTCCCAGGGAGACCACAGATACGCAGTATTTT
CASSPRETTDTQYF
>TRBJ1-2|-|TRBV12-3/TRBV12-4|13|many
TGTGCCAGCAGCCTGGACGGCTTCTATGGCTACACCTTC
CASSLDGFYGYTF
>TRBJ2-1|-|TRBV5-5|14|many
TGTGCCAGCAGCTCCCCTACGCGGGCTAATGAGCAGTTCTTC
CASSSPTRANEQFF
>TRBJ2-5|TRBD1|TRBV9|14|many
TGTGCCAGCAGCGTAGAAGCCCACAGGGGGACCCAGTACTTC
CASSVEAHRGTQYF
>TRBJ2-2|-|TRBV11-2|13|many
TGTGCCAGCAGCTTTACGGAGACCGGGGAGCTGTTTTTT
CASSFTETGELFF
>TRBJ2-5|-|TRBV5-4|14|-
TGTGCCAGCAGCTACGCTTCTACGCTAGAGACCCAGTACTTC
CASSYASTLETQYF
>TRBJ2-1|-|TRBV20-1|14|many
TGCAGTGCTAGGTGGGCGGGGACCTACAATGAGCAGTTCTTC
CSARWAGTYNEQFF
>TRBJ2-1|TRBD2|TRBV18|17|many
TGTGCCAGCTCACCCCTTGCTAGCGGGGCCTACTACAATGAGCAGTTCTTC
CASSPLASGAYYNEQFF
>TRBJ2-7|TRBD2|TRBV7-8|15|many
TGTGCCAGCAGCTTGTTAGCGGGAGCTACCCCCGAGCAGTACTTC
CASSLLAGATPEQYF
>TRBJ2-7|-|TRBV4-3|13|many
TGCGCCAGCAGCCAAGGTCCGCCTGGCGAGCAGTACTTC
CASSQGPPGEQYF
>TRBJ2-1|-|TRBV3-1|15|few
TGTGCCAGCAGCCAAGATAGCGGCTTCCCCAATGAGCAGTTCTTC
CASSQDSGFPNEQFF
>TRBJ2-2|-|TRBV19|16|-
TGTGCCTCTAGAGACCGGGACATCGCGAACACCGGGGAGCTGTTTTTT
CASRDRDIANTGELFF